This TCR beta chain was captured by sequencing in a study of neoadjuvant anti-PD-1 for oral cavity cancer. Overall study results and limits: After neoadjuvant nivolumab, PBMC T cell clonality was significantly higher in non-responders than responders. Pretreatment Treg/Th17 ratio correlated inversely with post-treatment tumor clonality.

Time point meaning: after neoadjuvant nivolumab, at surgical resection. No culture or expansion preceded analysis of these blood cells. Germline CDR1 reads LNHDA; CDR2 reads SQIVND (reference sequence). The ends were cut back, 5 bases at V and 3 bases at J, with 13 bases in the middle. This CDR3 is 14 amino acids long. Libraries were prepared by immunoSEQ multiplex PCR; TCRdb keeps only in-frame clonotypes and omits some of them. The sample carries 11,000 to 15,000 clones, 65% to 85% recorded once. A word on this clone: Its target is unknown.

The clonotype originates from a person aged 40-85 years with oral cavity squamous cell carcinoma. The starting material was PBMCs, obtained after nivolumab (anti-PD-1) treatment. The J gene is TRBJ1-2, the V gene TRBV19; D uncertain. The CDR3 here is CASSLRTSYYGYTF. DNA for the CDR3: TGTGCCAGTAGTCTCAGGACCAGTTACTATGGCTACACCTTC.